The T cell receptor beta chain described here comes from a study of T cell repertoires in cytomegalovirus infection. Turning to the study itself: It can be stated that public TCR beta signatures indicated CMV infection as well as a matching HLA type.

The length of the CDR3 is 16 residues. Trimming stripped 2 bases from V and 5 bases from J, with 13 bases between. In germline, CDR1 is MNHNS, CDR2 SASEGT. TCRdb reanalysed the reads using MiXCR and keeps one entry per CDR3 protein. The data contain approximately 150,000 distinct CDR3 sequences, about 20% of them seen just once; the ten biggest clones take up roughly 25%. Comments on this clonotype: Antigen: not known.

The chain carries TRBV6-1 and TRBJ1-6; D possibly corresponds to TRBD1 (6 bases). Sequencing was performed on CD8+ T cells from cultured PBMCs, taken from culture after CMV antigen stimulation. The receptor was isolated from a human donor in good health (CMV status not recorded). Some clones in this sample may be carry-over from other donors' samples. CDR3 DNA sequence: TGTGCCAGCAGTGAAAGGGGGACGGTGAATAATTCACCCCTCCACTTT. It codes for CASSERGTVNNSPLHF.